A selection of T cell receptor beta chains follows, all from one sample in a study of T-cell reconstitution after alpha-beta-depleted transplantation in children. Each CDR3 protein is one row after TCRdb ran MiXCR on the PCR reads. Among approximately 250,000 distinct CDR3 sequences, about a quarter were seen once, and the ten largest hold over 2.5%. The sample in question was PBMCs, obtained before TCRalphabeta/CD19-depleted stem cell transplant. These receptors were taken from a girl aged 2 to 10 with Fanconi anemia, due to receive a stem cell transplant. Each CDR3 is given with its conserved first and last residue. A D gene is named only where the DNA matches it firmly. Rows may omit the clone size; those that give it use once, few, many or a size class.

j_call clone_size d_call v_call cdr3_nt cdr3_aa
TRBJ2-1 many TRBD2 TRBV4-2 TGTGCCAGCAGCCAAGATGGGCGGGGGACTGAGCAGTTCTTC CASSQDGRGTEQFF
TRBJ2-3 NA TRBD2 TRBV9 TGTGCCAGCAGCGAACCTGGACTAGCTGATACGCAGTATTTT CASSEPGLADTQYF
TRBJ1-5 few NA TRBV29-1 TGCAGCGTTGCCCGGGACACTGATCAGCCCCAGCATTTT CSVARDTDQPQHF
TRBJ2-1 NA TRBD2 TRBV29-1 TGCAGCGGACTAGCGGGATACAATGAGCAGTTCTTC CSGLAGYNEQFF
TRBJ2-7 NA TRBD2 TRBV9 TGTGCCAGCAGCGCTAGCGGCATGTCTACGGGGCAGTACTTC CASSASGMSTGQYF
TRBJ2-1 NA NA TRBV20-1 TGCAGTGCTTACTGGGACGCCGGATACAATGAGCAGTTCTTC CSAYWDAGYNEQFF
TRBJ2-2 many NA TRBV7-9 TGTGCCAGCAGCTTAGGACTGGAGCTGTTTTTT CASSLGLELFF
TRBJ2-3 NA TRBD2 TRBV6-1 TGTGCCAGCAGCCGAACTAGCGGGGGGACCGGACACACAGATACGCAGTATTTT CASSRTSGGTGHTDTQYF
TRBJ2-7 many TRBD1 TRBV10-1 TGCGCCAGCAGTGAGACCGGACAGGGGGCGAGGTCAGGCTTC CASSETGQGARSGF
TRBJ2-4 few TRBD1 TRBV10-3 TGTGCCATCAGTGAGTCGCAAATGATAACAGGGGCGGACATTCAGTACTTC CAISESQMITGADIQYF
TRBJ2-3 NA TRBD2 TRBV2 TGTGCCAGCAGGGACGTTTTGGCTAGCGGGGGGGTGAAAGATACGCAGTATTTT CASRDVLASGGVKDTQYF
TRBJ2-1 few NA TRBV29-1 TGCAGCGTTGTCAAGGGACACCCCAATGAGCAGTTCTTC CSVVKGHPNEQFF